This TCR beta chain was captured in a study of a mutant IDH1 vaccine in newly diagnosed glioma. Noted time point: week 35, safety follow-up. What each vaccine dose contained was 300 ug of mutant IDH1 20-mer peptide, accompanied by topical imiquimod. By sample share, this clone is medium-sized (0.01 to 0.1%). The target antigen is unknown. The CDR3 length is 13 residues. Germline-derived CDR1 and CDR2 are MNHEY and SMNVEV (reference sequence). The ends were cut back, 5 bases at V and 9 bases at J, with 14 bases in the middle. Notes on the study in general: In just under 95% of patients, immune responses induced by the vaccine occurred.

Only in-frame clones appear in the TCRdb table, and some are missing; sequencing was by immunoSEQ multiplex PCR. The sample shows about 32,000 clones, over 65% of them seen only once. J is TRBJ1-5 and V is TRBV27, with D perhaps TRBD1 (6 bases). The clonotype originates from a man aged 25 to 40 with glioma. The specimen comprised PBMCs, sampled from a glioma patient whose treatment included an IDH1 peptide vaccine. This chain's CDR3 is CASSPTATGPQHF. The CDR3, as DNA: TGTGCCAGCAGTCCCACCGCGACAGGGCCCCAGCATTTT.